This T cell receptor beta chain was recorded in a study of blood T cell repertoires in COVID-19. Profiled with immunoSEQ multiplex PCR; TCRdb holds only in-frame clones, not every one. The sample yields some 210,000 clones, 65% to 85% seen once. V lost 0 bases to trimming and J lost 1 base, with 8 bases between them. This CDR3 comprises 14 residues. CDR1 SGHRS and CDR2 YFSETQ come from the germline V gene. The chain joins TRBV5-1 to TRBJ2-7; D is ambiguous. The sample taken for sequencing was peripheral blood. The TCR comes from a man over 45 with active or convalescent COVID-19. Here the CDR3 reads CASSLEAGSYEQYF. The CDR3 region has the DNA TGCGCCAGCAGCTTGGAGGCCGGGTCCTACGAGCAGTACTTC.